These T cell receptor beta chains were read from a single sample in a study of vaccination effects on CD4 cells after COVID-19. Antigens for these TCRs are unknown. Measured with immunoSEQ multiplex PCR; TCRdb has only the in-frame clones, and not every one. This sample has under 80,000 clones, with less than 80% found just once. The sample in question was CD4+ T cells from PBMCs cultured with HCoV-229E spike peptides, obtained after COVID-19 vaccination. Receptors were obtained from a human donor who received a COVID-19 vaccine. CDR3s include the opening cysteine and the closing phenylalanine or tryptophan. Fields, in order: clone size, J gene, V gene, CDR3 protein. Only some rows state a clone size, as once, few, many or a class for expanded clones.

clone_size: once
j_call: TRBJ2-1
v_call: TRBV28
cdr3_aa: CASRTQRGGRDEQFF

clone_size: NA
j_call: TRBJ2-5
v_call: TRBV4-2
cdr3_aa: CASSLTWTSGGFQETQYF

clone_size: NA
j_call: TRBJ1-1
v_call: TRBV5-1
cdr3_aa: CASSLQGLGTEAFF

clone_size: NA
j_call: TRBJ1-5
v_call: TRBV6-5
cdr3_aa: CASSYSRETQPQHF

clone_size: few
j_call: TRBJ1-1
v_call: TRBV5-1
cdr3_aa: CASSLGGNTEAFF

clone_size: NA
j_call: TRBJ1-1
v_call: TRBV10-3
cdr3_aa: CAITADRGTEAFF

clone_size: NA
j_call: TRBJ2-2
v_call: TRBV23-1
cdr3_aa: CASSHQAVNTGELFF

clone_size: NA
j_call: TRBJ1-3
v_call: TRBV3-1/TRBV3-2
cdr3_aa: CASSQDRQGGNTIYF

clone_size: few
j_call: TRBJ2-3
v_call: TRBV7-3
cdr3_aa: CASSLLRPPDTQYF

clone_size: NA
j_call: TRBJ2-1
v_call: TRBV24-1
cdr3_aa: CATSDGTGGYNEQFF

clone_size: NA
j_call: TRBJ1-6
v_call: TRBV5-8
cdr3_aa: CASSGSYNSPLHF

clone_size: NA
j_call: TRBJ2-5
v_call: TRBV3-1/TRBV3-2
cdr3_aa: CASSRQGAETQYF

clone_size: few
j_call: TRBJ1-2
v_call: TRBV18
cdr3_aa: CASSPPNRGEVGYTF

clone_size: once
j_call: TRBJ2-2
v_call: TRBV4-2
cdr3_aa: CASSQEGRDTGELFF

clone_size: NA
j_call: TRBJ1-1
v_call: TRBV7-9
cdr3_aa: CASSLEQTEAFF

clone_size: few
j_call: TRBJ2-4
v_call: TRBV21-1
cdr3_aa: CASSSRLGTSGGAKNIQYF

clone_size: few
j_call: TRBJ1-6
v_call: TRBV4-1
cdr3_aa: CASSQGQAMSYNSPLHF

clone_size: NA
j_call: TRBJ1-2
v_call: TRBV5-1
cdr3_aa: CASSLRQGGHYGYTF

clone_size: NA
j_call: TRBJ1-2
v_call: TRBV11-3
cdr3_aa: CASSLADRVLCGTF

clone_size: few
j_call: TRBJ1-6
v_call: TRBV2
cdr3_aa: CASEIRAETNSPLHF

clone_size: NA
j_call: TRBJ1-1
v_call: TRBV3-1/TRBV3-2
cdr3_aa: CASSNTGNTEAFF

clone_size: once
j_call: TRBJ1-4
v_call: TRBV4-3
cdr3_aa: CASSQQGQDEKLFF

clone_size: NA
j_call: TRBJ1-5
v_call: TRBV18
cdr3_aa: CASSLTTGNNQPQHF

clone_size: once
j_call: TRBJ1-4
v_call: TRBV12-3/TRBV12-4
cdr3_aa: CASTDSFREKLFF

clone_size: once
j_call: TRBJ1-2
v_call: TRBV30
cdr3_aa: CAWSPKGYVGYGYTF

clone_size: few
j_call: TRBJ2-3
v_call: TRBV30
cdr3_aa: CAWSGTADTQYF

clone_size: few
j_call: TRBJ2-1
v_call: TRBV5-5
cdr3_aa: CASSTWTGEQFF

clone_size: once
j_call: TRBJ1-1
v_call: TRBV5-8
cdr3_aa: CASSPNTEAFF

clone_size: NA
j_call: TRBJ1-4
v_call: TRBV19
cdr3_aa: CASKDGPVNEKLFF